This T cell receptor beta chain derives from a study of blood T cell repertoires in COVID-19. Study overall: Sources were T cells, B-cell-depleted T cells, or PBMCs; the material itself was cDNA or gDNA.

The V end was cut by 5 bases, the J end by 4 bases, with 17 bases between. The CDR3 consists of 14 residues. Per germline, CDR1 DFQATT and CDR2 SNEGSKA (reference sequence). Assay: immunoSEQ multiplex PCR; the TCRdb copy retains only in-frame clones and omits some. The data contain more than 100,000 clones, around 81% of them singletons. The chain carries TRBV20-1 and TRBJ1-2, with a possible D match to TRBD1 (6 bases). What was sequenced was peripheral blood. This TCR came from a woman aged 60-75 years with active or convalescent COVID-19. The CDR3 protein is CSAGGGDTSYGYTF. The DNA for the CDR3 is TGCAGTGCTGGTGGTGGGGACACCTCCTATGGCTACACCTTC.